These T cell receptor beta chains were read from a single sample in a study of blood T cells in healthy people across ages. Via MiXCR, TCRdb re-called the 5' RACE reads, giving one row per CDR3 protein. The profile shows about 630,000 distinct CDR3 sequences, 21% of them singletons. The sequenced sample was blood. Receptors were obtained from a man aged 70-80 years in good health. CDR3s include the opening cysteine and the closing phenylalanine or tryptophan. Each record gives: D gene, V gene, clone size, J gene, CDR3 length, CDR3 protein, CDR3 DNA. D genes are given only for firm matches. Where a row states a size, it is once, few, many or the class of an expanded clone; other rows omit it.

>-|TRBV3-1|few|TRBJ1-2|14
CASSPHGQLYGYTF
TGTGCCAGCAGCCCGCACGGACAGCTCTATGGCTACACCTTC
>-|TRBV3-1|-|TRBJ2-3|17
CASSPAGTETSTDTQYF
TGTGCCAGCAGCCCAGCCGGAACAGAAACTAGCACAGATACGCAGTATTTT
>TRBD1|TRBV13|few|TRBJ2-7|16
CASSLGPGTGPDEQYF
TGTGCCAGCAGCTTAGGACCTGGGACAGGTCCCGACGAGCAGTACTTC
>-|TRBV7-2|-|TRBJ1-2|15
CASSPTRDTNYGYTF
TGTGCCAGCAGCCCTACCCGGGACACAAACTATGGCTACACCTTC
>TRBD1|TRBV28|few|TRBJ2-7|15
CASSQPGQGNGEQYF
TGTGCCAGCAGTCAACCGGGACAGGGAAACGGCGAGCAGTACTTC
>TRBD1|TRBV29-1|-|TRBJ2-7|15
CSVDTPGQGDNEQYF
TGCAGCGTTGACACCCCGGGACAGGGGGATAACGAGCAGTACTTC
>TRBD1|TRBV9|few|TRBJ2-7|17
CASSLTVGTATSYEQYF
TGTGCCAGCAGCCTGACAGTGGGGACAGCCACTTCCTACGAGCAGTACTTC
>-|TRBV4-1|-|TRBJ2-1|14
CASTAAGRHNEQFF
TGCGCCAGCACCGCGGCGGGCCGACACAATGAGCAGTTCTTC
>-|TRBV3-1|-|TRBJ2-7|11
CASSQGQEQYF
TGTGCCAGCAGCCAAGGCCAAGAGCAGTACTTC
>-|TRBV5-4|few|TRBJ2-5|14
CASSTTGTGETQYF
TGTGCCAGCAGCACTACAGGGACGGGAGAGACCCAGTACTTC
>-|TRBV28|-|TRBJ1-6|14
CASTLGGSRTLLHF
TGTGCCAGCACCCTGGGAGGTTCTCGTACACTCCTCCACTTT
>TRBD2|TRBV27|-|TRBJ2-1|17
CASSHRLAGGVYDEQFF
TGTGCCAGCAGTCATCGACTAGCGGGAGGGGTCTACGATGAGCAGTTCTTC
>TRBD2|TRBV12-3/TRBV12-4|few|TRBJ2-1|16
CASSLEGGLGYNEQFF
TGTGCCAGCAGTTTAGAAGGGGGACTAGGCTACAATGAGCAGTTCTTC
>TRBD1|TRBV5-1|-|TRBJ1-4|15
CASSLVRGPGEKLFF
TGCGCCAGCAGCTTGGTGAGGGGGCCTGGAGAAAAACTGTTTTTT
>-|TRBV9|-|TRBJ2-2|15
CASSVAVGSTGELFF
TGTGCCAGCAGCGTAGCTGTGGGGAGCACCGGGGAGCTGTTTTTT
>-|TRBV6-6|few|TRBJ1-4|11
CASSTDRRLFF
TGTGCCAGCAGTACCGACAGGAGGCTGTTTTTT
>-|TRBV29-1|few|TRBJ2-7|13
CSVDSGASYEQYF
TGCAGCGTTGACTCAGGGGCCTCCTACGAGCAGTACTTC
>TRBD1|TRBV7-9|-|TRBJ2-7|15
CASSLRTGGTYEQYF
TGTGCCAGCAGCCTACGGACAGGGGGCACCTACGAGCAGTACTTC
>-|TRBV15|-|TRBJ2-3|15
CATSRGGGGTDTQYF
TGTGCCACCAGCAGAGGAGGGGGGGGCACAGATACGCAGTATTTT
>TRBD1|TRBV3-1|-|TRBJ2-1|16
CASSPGTDDPYNEQFF
TGTGCCAGCAGCCCGGGGACAGACGACCCCTACAATGAGCAGTTCTTC
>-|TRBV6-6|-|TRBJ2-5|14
CASTHSGSQETQYF
TGTGCCAGCACCCATTCGGGCAGCCAAGAGACCCAGTACTTC
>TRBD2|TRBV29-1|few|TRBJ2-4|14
CSVELNGRRGIQYF
TGCAGCGTTGAACTAAACGGGAGGAGGGGCATTCAGTACTTC
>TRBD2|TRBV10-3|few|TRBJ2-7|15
CAISEGTSGSYEQYF
TGTGCCATCAGTGAAGGGACTAGCGGCTCCTACGAACAGTACTTC
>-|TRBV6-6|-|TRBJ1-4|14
CASRSRGDNEKLFF
TGTGCCAGCAGGTCCCGGGGCGATAATGAAAAACTGTTTTTT
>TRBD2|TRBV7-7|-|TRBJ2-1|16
CASSLSPGRDGVGQFF
TGTGCTAGCAGCTTATCCCCCGGGAGGGATGGTGTTGGGCAGTTCTTC
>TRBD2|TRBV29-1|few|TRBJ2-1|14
CSVMTSGNNNEQFF
TGCAGCGTTATGACTAGCGGAAACAACAATGAGCAGTTCTTC
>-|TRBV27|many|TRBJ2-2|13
CASSFGNTGELFF
TGTGCCAGCAGTTTCGGGAACACCGGGGAGCTGTTTTTT
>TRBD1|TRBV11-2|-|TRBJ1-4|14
CASSDSGTGRKLFF
TGTGCCAGCAGCGATTCCGGGACAGGGCGAAAACTGTTTTTT
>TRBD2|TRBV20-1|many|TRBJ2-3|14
CSAVAGGPADTQYF
TGCAGTGCTGTAGCGGGAGGGCCGGCAGATACGCAGTATTTT
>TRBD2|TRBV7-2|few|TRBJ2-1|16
CASSLVAGGRRDEQFF
TGTGCCAGCAGCTTAGTAGCGGGAGGGCGAAGGGATGAGCAGTTCTTC
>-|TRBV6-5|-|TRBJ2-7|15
CASTPSGTASYEQYF
TGTGCCAGCACTCCTTCCGGGACCGCCTCCTACGAGCAGTACTTC
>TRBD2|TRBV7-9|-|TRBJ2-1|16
CASSPLWAGVRNEQFF
TGTGCCAGCAGCCCTCTCTGGGCGGGAGTTAGGAATGAGCAGTTCTTC
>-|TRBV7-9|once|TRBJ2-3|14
CASSLTKNTDTQYF
TGTGCCAGCAGCCTGACTAAAAACACAGATACGCAGTATTTT
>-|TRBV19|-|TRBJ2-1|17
CASSIGASASIYNEQFF
TGTGCCAGTAGTATAGGTGCTAGCGCAAGTATATACAATGAGCAGTTCTTC
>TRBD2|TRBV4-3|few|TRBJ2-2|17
CASSPTGLAGGVGELFF
TGCGCCAGCAGCCCGACCGGACTAGCGGGAGGGGTCGGGGAGCTGTTTTTT
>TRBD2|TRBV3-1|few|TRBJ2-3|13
CASSLGAGVPQYF
TGTGCCAGCAGCCTTGGGGCGGGAGTCCCGCAGTATTTT
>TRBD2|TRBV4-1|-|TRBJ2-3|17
CASSQIGGRASTDTQYF
TGCGCCAGCAGCCAGATTGGCGGGAGGGCGAGCACAGATACGCAGTATTTT
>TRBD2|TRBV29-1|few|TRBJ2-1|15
CSVLRAGGAYNEQFF
TGCAGCGTCCTAAGGGCGGGAGGGGCCTACAATGAGCAGTTCTTC
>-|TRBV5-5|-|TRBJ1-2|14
CASSLGSQVYGYTF
TGTGCCAGCAGCTTGGGTAGTCAGGTTTATGGCTACACCTTC
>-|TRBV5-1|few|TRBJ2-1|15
CASSLQTRPYNEQFF
TGCGCCAGCAGCCTCCAGACTCGCCCCTACAATGAGCAGTTCTTC
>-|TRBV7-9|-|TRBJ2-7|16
CANSQEWGVSPHEQYF
TGTGCCAACAGTCAAGAATGGGGGGTCTCTCCCCACGAGCAGTACTTC
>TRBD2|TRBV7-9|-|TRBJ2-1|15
CASKRGLAGDGEQFF
TGTGCCAGCAAAAGAGGACTAGCGGGAGACGGTGAGCAGTTCTTC
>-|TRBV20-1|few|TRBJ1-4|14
CSASGRPTNEKLFF
TGCAGTGCTAGTGGCCGGCCAACTAATGAAAAGCTGTTTTTT
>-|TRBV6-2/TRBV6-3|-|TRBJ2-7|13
CASSYTDIYEQYF
TGTGCCAGCAGTTACACGGACATCTACGAGCAGTACTTC
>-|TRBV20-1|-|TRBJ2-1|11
CSAKAGIEQFF
TGCAGTGCTAAGGCCGGTATTGAGCAGTTCTTC
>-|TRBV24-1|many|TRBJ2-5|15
CATSDGGRAQETQYF
TGTGCCACCAGTGACGGGGGAAGGGCCCAAGAGACCCAGTACTTC
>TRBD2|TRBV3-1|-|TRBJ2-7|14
CASMEREGSYEQYF
TGTGCCAGCATGGAGCGGGAGGGGTCCTACGAGCAGTACTTC
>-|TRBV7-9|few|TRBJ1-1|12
CASDRWNTEAFF
TGTGCCAGCGATCGTTGGAACACTGAAGCTTTCTTT
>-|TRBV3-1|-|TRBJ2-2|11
CASGATGELFF
TGTGCCAGCGGTGCCACCGGGGAGCTGTTTTTT
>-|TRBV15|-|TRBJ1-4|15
CATSRAGQLGEKLFF
TGTGCCACCAGCAGAGCTGGACAGTTGGGCGAAAAACTGTTTTTT
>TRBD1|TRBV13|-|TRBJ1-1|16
CASSSDRGYGNTEAFF
TGTGCCAGCAGCTCTGACAGGGGGTACGGGAACACTGAAGCTTTCTTT
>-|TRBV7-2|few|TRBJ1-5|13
CASSRRPYQPQHF
TGTGCCAGCAGCCGTCGACCTTATCAGCCCCAGCATTTT
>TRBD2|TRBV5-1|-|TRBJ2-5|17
CASSFHILTSGQETQYF
TGCGCCAGCAGCTTTCACATACTGACTAGCGGGCAAGAGACCCAGTACTTC
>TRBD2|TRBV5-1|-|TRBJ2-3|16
CASSLGASGSSDTQYF
TGCGCCAGCAGCTTGGGGGCTAGCGGGAGCTCAGATACGCAGTATTTT